Given below is one TCR beta chain in context. TCRdb reprocessed the PCR reads via MiXCR and lists one record per CDR3 protein. The repertoire holds approximately 10,000 distinct CDR3 sequences, with around half as singletons. This CDR3 has 16 residues. The germline V gene encodes CDR1 SEHNR and CDR2 FQNEAQ (reference sequence). The data were obtained in a study of tumor-infiltrating lymphocytes in oesophageal squamous cell carcinoma. The chain couples TRBV7-9 to TRBJ2-3; D is uncertain. The J call is in doubt because the DNA end fits TRBJ2-5 better. The specimen sequenced was esophageal tumor tissue. The sequence came from a male donor with esophageal squamous cell carcinoma. This CDR3 reads CASSFGLGVRQETQYF. In DNA, the CDR3 is TGTGCCAGCAGCTTTGGGTTAGGTGTACGGCAAGAGACCCAGTACTTC.